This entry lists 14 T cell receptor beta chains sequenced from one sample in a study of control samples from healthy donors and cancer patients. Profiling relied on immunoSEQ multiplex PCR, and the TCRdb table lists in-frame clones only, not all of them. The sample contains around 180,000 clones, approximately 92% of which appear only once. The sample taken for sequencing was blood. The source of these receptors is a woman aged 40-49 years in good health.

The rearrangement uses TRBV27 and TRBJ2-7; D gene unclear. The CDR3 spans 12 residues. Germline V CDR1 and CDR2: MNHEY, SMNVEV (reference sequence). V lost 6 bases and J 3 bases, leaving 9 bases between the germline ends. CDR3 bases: TGTGCCAGCAGCCCCGAAGGCTACGAGCAGTACTTC. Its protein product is CASSPEGYEQYF.

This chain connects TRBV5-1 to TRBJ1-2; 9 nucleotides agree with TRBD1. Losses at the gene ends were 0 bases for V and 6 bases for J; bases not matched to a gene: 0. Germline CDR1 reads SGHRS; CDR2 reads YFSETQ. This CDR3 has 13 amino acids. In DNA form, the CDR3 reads TGCGCCAGCAGCTTGGGGACAGGGGATGGCTACACCTTC. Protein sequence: CASSLGTGDGYTF.

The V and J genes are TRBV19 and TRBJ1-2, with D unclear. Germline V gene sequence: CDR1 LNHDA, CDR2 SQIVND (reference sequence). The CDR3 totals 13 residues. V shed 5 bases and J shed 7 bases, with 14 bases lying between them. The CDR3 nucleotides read TGTGCCAGTAGTGAACGGGATGGCGGTGGCTACACCTTC. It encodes CASSERDGGGYTF.

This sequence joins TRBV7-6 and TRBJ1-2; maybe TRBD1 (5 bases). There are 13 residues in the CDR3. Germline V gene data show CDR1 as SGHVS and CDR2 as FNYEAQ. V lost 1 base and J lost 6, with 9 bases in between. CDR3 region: CASSLEGANGYTF. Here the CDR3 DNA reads TGTGCCAGCAGCTTAGAAGGGGCGAATGGCTACACCTTC.

The CDR3 here is CASSLSGTLPWELFF. The CDR3 nucleotides read TGCGCCAGCAGCCTCTCCGGGACTCTCCCCTGGGAGCTGTTTTTT. This sequence joins TRBV4-1 and TRBJ2-2, with D possibly TRBD2 on 6 matching bases. CDR1 and CDR2 (germline): MGHRA, YSYEKL. With 4 bases removed from V and 9 bases from J, the gap between germline ends came to 18 bases. This CDR3 region has 15 residues.

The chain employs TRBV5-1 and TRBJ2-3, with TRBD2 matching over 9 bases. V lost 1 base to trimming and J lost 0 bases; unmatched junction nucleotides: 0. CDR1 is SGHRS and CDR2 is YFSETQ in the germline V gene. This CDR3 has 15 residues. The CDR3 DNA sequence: TGCGCCAGCAGCTTGCTAGCGGGGAGCACAGATACGCAGTATTTT. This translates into CASSLLAGSTDTQYF.

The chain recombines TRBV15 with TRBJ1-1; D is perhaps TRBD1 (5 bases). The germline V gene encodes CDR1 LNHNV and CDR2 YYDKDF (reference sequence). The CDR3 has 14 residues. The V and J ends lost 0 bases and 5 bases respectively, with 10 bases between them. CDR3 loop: CATSRDRWGTEAFF. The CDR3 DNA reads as TGTGCCACCAGCAGAGATCGGTGGGGGACTGAAGCTTTCTTT.

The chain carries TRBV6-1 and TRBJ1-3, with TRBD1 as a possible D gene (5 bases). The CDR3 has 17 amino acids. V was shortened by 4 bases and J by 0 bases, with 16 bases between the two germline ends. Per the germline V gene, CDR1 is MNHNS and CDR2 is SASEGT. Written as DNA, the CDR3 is TGTGCCAGCAGTGTTCCCCCGGGGAGGGGCTCTGGAAACACCATATATTTT. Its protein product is CASSVPPGRGSGNTIYF.

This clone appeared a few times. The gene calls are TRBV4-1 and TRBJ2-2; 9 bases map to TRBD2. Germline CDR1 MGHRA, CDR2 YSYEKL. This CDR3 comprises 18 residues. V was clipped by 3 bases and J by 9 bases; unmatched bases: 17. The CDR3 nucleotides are TGCGCCAGCAGCCACCAGGGTAGCGGGGGCCGTGGGGTCTGGGAGCTGTTTTTT. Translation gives CASSHQGSGGRGVWELFF.

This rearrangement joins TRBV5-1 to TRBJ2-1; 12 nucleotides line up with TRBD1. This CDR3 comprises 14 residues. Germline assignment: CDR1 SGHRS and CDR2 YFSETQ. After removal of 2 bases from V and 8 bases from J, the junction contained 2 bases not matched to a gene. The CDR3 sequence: CASSFGTGGDEQFF. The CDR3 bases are TGCGCCAGCAGCTTTGGGACAGGGGGCGATGAGCAGTTCTTC.

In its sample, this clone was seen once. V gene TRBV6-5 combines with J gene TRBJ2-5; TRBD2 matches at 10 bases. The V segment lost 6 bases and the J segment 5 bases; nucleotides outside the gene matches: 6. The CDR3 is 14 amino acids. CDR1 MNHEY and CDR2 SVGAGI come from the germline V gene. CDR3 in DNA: TGTGCCAGCAGGGCTAGCGGGGGTGGGGAGACCCAGTACTTC. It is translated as CASRASGGGETQYF.

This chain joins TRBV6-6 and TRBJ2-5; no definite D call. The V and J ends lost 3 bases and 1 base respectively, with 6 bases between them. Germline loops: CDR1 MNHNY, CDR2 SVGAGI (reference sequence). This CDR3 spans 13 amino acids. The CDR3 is CASSYVVQETQYF. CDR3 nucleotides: TGTGCCAGCAGTTATGTGGTCCAAGAGACCCAGTACTTC.

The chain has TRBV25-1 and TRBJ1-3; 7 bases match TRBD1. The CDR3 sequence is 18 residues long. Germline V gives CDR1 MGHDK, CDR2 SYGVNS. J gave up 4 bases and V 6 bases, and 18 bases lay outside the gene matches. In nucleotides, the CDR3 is TGTGCCAGCAGGCCCCGTGTACACAGGGGAAAGGGGGGAAACACCATATATTTT. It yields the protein CASRPRVHRGKGGNTIYF.

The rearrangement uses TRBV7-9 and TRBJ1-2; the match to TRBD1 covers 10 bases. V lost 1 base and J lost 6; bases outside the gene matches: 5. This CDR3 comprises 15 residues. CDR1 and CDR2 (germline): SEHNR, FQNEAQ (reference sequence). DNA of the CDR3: TGTGCCAGCAGCTTAGTGGGACAGGGGTTGAATGGCTACACCTTC. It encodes CASSLVGQGLNGYTF.